A single sample gave rise to the 8 T cell receptor beta chains below, sequenced in a study of cytomegalovirus exposure and HLA in healthy donors. The study ran its PCR with 60 Vbeta and 13 Jbeta primers. Repertoires were generated with immunoSEQ multiplex PCR, while TCRdb's copy carries only in-frame clones and drops some. Altogether about 160,000 clones are present, 80% to 85% being singletons, with the ten largest covering more than 1.5%. The specimen sequenced was PBMCs. Receptors were obtained from a man in his late teens or twenties in good health and CMV-seronegative.

This chain links TRBV5-1 with TRBJ1-1; D is possibly TRBD1 (6 bases). V lost 4 bases, J lost 1 base, and 20 bases lay in between. The CDR3 has 17 amino acids. The germline V gene has CDR1 SGHRS and CDR2 YFSETQ. The CDR3 DNA is TGCGCCAGCAGCGCGAATACCTTAGGACAGCGGAACACTGAAGCTTTCTTT. Protein: CASSANTLGQRNTEAFF.

The sample holds one count of this clone. The chain uses TRBV5-1 and TRBJ1-5; D not resolved. The CDR3 is 15 amino acids. V gave up 0 bases and J gave up 6 bases, with 13 bases separating them. From germline, CDR1 is SGHRS and CDR2 YFSETQ. CDR3 residues: CASSLGDGGPQPQHF. The DNA of the CDR3 is TGCGCCAGCAGCTTGGGCGACGGCGGCCCTCAGCCCCAGCATTTT.

The chain couples TRBV5-1 to TRBJ2-2, with 12 bases matching TRBD2. Germline lookup yields CDR1 SGHRS and CDR2 YFSETQ. The CDR3 runs to 21 residues. The ends lost 5 bases at V and 0 bases at J; junction bases unmatched: 17. The DNA for the CDR3 is TGCGCCAGCAGGCACCTACCAAAGACTAGCGGGGGAACCGCGAACACCGGGGAGCTGTTTTTT. This translates into CASRHLPKTSGGTANTGELFF.

The chain couples TRBV2 to TRBJ2-7; the D gene is possibly TRBD1 (7 bases). Germline CDR1 SNHLY, CDR2 FYNNEI. V shed 4 bases and J shed 4 bases, with 14 bases lying between them. The CDR3 runs 14 residues. CDR3 DNA: TGTGCCAGCAGTGGACAGGGAGGTTTGTACGAGCAGTACTTC. Its protein is CASSGQGGLYEQYF.

This clone is a singleton in its sample. The V call is TRBV5-5, the J call TRBJ1-1; the match to TRBD1 covers 9 bases. V shed 0 bases, J shed 5 bases, and the junction held 2 bases outside the gene matches. The CDR3 runs 14 residues. Germline CDR1 is SGHKS and CDR2 is YYEKEE (reference sequence). The CDR3 here is CASSLVTGGTEAFF. CDR3 DNA: TGTGCCAGCAGCTTGGTGACAGGGGGAACTGAAGCTTTCTTT.

V is TRBV6-1 and J is TRBJ2-7; 11 bases fit TRBD1. Unmatched junction bases numbered 10, after V lost 4 bases and J lost 5 bases. Per germline, CDR1 MNHNS and CDR2 SASEGT. The CDR3 spans 16 residues. The CDR3 region has the DNA TGTGCCAGCAGTGCGATACCGGGACAGGGGGTCGACGAGCAGTACTTC. It codes for CASSAIPGQGVDEQYF.

The chain employs TRBV18 and TRBJ1-1, with D possibly matching TRBD1 (5 bases). In germline, CDR1 is KGHSH, CDR2 LQKENI. The CDR3 sequence is 13 residues long. V was trimmed by 5 bases and J by 3 bases, leaving 10 bases between them. This chain's CDR3 is CASSMAGDTEAFF. CDR3 nucleotide sequence: TGTGCCAGCTCAATGGCGGGGGACACTGAAGCTTTCTTT.

The chain joins TRBV5-5 to TRBJ1-4, with TRBD1 matching over 7 bases. J gave up 3 bases and V 3 bases, and 5 bases lay outside the gene matches. CDR1 SGHKS and CDR2 YYEKEE come from the germline V gene (reference sequence). CDR3 length: 15 amino acids. CDR3 in amino acids: CASSSEGQPNEKLFF. The DNA of the CDR3 is TGTGCCAGCAGCTCTGAGGGACAGCCTAATGAAAAACTGTTTTTT.